The rows below give T cell receptor beta chains drawn from one sample of a study of CD8+CD57+ T cells in acquired aplastic anemia. TCRdb reprocessed the reads with MiXCR, giving one entry per CDR3 protein. Of around 33,000 distinct CDR3 sequences in the sample, around 82% were seen once. The sample taken for sequencing was sorted CD4+, CD8+, or CD8+CD57+ T cells (not recorded which) from PBMCs. The receptors were gathered from a human donor in good health, serving as a control. CDR3s include the opening cysteine and the closing phenylalanine or tryptophan. Each record gives: J gene, V gene, clone size, D gene, CDR3 protein, CDR3 DNA. The D gene is left open where the match is weak. Clone sizes are given selectively: once, few, many, or a class where the clone is expanded.

>TRBJ2-7|TRBV24-1|few|TRBD1
CATSDARDRGDEQYF
TGTGCCACCAGTGACGCCCGGGACAGGGGCGACGAGCAGTACTTC
>TRBJ1-6|TRBV12-3/TRBV12-4|-|TRBD1
CASSRQGDSPLHF
TGTGCCAGCAGTAGACAGGGGGATTCACCCCTCCACTTT
>TRBJ2-5|TRBV7-7|-|TRBD1
CASTKDRGQETQYF
TGTGCCAGCACGAAGGACAGGGGGCAAGAGACCCAGTACTTC
>TRBJ1-1|TRBV12-3/TRBV12-4|-|-
CASSFVQDINTEAFF
TGTGCCAGCAGTTTTGTTCAGGATATTAACACTGAAGCCTTCTTT
>TRBJ2-5|TRBV7-8|-|TRBD2
CASSLSGSGVETQYF
TGTGCCAGCAGCTTAAGCGGGAGTGGCGTGGAGACCCAGTACTTC
>TRBJ2-1|TRBV19|-|-
CASSIDYRAPNEQFF
TGTGCCAGTAGTATAGATTACAGGGCACCCAATGAGCAGTTCTTC
>TRBJ1-2|TRBV7-3|many|-
CASSLNGGDGYTF
TGTGCCAGCAGCTTAAATGGGGGCGATGGCTACACCTTC
>TRBJ1-2|TRBV10-2|-|-
CASGTDSYGYTF
TGCGCCAGCGGCACGGACAGTTACGGCTACACCTTC
>TRBJ2-3|TRBV4-2|many|TRBD2
CASSQEASGGRYTQYF
TGTGCCAGCAGCCAAGAAGCTAGCGGGGGTCGGTATACGCAGTATTTT
>TRBJ2-2|TRBV10-3|medium-sized|-
CAISDGRANTGELFF
TGTGCCATCAGTGATGGCAGGGCGAACACCGGGGAGCTGTTTTTT
>TRBJ1-1|TRBV19|-|TRBD1
CASSPGGHQQNTEAFF
TGTGCCAGTAGCCCAGGGGGGCATCAACAGAACACTGAAGCTTTCTTT
>TRBJ2-1|TRBV7-9|-|-
CASSLAGADEQFF
TGTGCCAGCAGCTTAGCAGGGGCGGATGAGCAGTTCTTC
>TRBJ2-7|TRBV10-3|-|-
CAVRVGYEQYF
TGTGCCGTCAGGGTTGGCTACGAGCAGTACTTC
>TRBJ2-7|TRBV4-1|-|-
CASSQARERDEQYF
TGCGCCAGCAGCCAAGCCCGGGAGAGGGACGAGCAGTACTTC
>TRBJ1-6|TRBV19|-|-
CATADALIHSPLHF
TGTGCCACTGCAGATGCCCTGATTCATTCACCCCTCCACTTT
>TRBJ2-5|TRBV10-3|few|-
CAIRAHGSQETQYF
TGTGCCATCAGGGCCCATGGCTCCCAAGAGACCCAGTACTTC
>TRBJ2-3|TRBV7-9|once|-
CASTRRGSTDTQYF
TGTGCCAGCACGCGTCGGGGGAGCACAGATACGCAGTATTTT
>TRBJ2-1|TRBV7-8|-|-
CASSLERYNEQFF
TGTGCCAGCAGCTTAGAGCGCTACAATGAGCAGTTCTTC
>TRBJ1-1|TRBV5-1|-|-
CASSLDGVPPTEAFF
TGCGCCAGCAGCTTGGATGGGGTTCCTCCCACTGAAGCTTTCTTT
>TRBJ2-7|TRBV7-8|-|-
CASSLTDSYEQYF
TGTGCCAGCAGCTTAACAGACTCCTACGAGCAGTACTTC
>TRBJ1-2|TRBV7-2|-|-
CASSQDSGAGYTF
TGTGCCAGCAGCCAAGACTCCGGTGCTGGCTACACCTTC
>TRBJ2-7|TRBV20-1|once|-
CSPGAGYFEQYF
TGCAGCCCCGGGGCAGGGTACTTCGAGCAGTACTTC
>TRBJ2-2|TRBV25-1|-|TRBD2
CASSGRTSGNGELFF
TGTGCCAGCAGTGGCAGGACTAGCGGTAACGGGGAGCTGTTTTTT
>TRBJ2-7|TRBV12-3/TRBV12-4|-|-
CASSFFAQGRRKYF
TGTGCCAGCAGTTTTTTCGCACAGGGCCGGCGTAAGTACTTC
>TRBJ1-1|TRBV5-5|-|TRBD1
CASSLGQQNTEAFF
TGTGCCAGCAGCCTGGGACAGCAGAACACTGAAGCTTTCTTT
>TRBJ1-2|TRBV7-2|-|-
CASRRTENGYTF
TGTGCCAGCAGGAGGACAGAGAATGGCTACACCTTC
>TRBJ1-5|TRBV24-1|-|-
CATSDLLTTQANYSNQPQHF
TGTGCCACCAGTGATTTGTTAACAACTCAAGCGAACTATAGCAATCAGCCCCAGCATTTT
>TRBJ2-7|TRBV7-2|once|-
CASSLDYSYEQYF
TGTGCCAGCAGCTTGGACTACTCCTACGAGCAGTACTTC
>TRBJ2-5|TRBV7-9|once|-
CASSPRQLEETQYF
TGTGCCAGCAGCCCGAGGCAGTTGGAAGAGACCCAGTACTTC
>TRBJ2-7|TRBV9|-|TRBD2
CASSLAVVAGRYEQYF
TGTGCCAGCAGCTTAGCTGTGGTAGCGGGGCGCTACGAGCAGTACTTC